A selection of T cell receptor beta chains follows, all from one sample in a study of blood T cell repertoires in COVID-19. Using immunoSEQ multiplex PCR, the repertoire was profiled, and TCRdb retains in-frame clones only, with some absent. This table holds about 80,000 clones, 85% found once. Sequenced: peripheral blood. Every receptor here comes from a man aged 50-59 years with COVID-19, enrolled during active disease. Each CDR3 is given without its conserved first and last residue. Expanded clones get a size class; other rows say once, few or many, or leave the size out.

size | J | V | CDR3
medium-sized | TRBJ2-3 | TRBV28 | ASSLAGVEVDTQY
. | TRBJ2-3 | TRBV19 | ASSIGGGGTDTQY
. | TRBJ1-1 | TRBV5-4 | ASSLDPGRLNTEAF
. | TRBJ1-5 | TRBV5-8 | ASSLRGQGAGNQPQH
. | TRBJ2-2 | TRBV27 | ASSYQGVNTGELF
once | TRBJ2-1 | TRBV4-1 | ASSQDTALYNEQF
. | TRBJ2-1 | TRBV5-4 | ASSLVSGSYNEQF
. | TRBJ2-5 | TRBV9 | ASSLTSGQETQY
. | TRBJ1-4 | TRBV11-2 | ASSAGTGYNEKLF
. | TRBJ1-4 | TRBV5-1 | ASSHSGYDEKLF
. | TRBJ2-7 | TRBV6-5 | ASTVAGVTPYEQY
. | TRBJ1-1 | TRBV6-1 | ASSETWSGTEAF
. | TRBJ1-3 | TRBV5-6 | ASSSGGFPGNTIY
. | TRBJ1-5 | TRBV30 | AWSHQGNQPQH
once | TRBJ2-3 | TRBV7-3 | ASSPRLAGAGDTQY
. | TRBJ1-4 | TRBV28 | ASSLPTGRGEKLF
. | TRBJ2-6 | TRBV7-8 | ASSRDSRPSGANVLT
. | TRBJ1-6 | TRBV30 | AWEQGLRRDSPLH
. | TRBJ1-6 | TRBV7-2 | ASSFVGGQAESPLH
. | TRBJ2-3 | TRBV5-1 | ASSLERSTDTQY
. | TRBJ2-7 | TRBV7-2 | ASSYRGTMTYEQY
once | TRBJ1-1 | TRBV28 | ASNVRTEAF
. | TRBJ2-3 | TRBV11-2 | ASSLTGGGRLDTQY
. | TRBJ2-7 | TRBV28 | ASKSLDKGGEQY
few | TRBJ2-2 | TRBV6-4 | ASSDSSDTGELF
. | TRBJ2-3 | TRBV5-1 | ASSFLADTDTQY
. | TRBJ1-5 | TRBV4-3 | ASSQGTGDVSNQPQH
. | TRBJ1-3 | TRBV6-1 | ASSDRRPAGNTIY
. | TRBJ1-2 | TRBV6-4 | ASSDSPDRGDGYT
. | TRBJ2-7 | TRBV9 | ASSVQAGGPNEQY
. | TRBJ2-7 | TRBV7-8 | ASSFLAGRGREQY